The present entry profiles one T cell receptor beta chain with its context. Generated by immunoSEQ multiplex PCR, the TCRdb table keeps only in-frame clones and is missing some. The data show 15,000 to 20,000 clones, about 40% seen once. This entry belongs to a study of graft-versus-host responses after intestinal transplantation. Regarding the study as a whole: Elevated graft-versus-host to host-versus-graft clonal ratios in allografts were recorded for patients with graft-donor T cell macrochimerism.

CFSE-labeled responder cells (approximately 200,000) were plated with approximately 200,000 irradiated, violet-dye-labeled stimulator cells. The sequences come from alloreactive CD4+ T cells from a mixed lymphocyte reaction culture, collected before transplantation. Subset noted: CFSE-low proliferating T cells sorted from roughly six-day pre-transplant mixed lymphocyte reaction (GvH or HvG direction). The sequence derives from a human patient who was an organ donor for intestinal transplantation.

The chain's CDR3 is CASSPGRLAVNEQFF. CDR3 bases: TGTGCCAGCAGCCCAGGGAGACTAGCGGTCAATGAGCAGTTCTTC. The chain combines TRBV7-2 with TRBJ2-1, with 9 bases fitting TRBD2. J lost 6 bases, V lost 5 bases, and 8 bases had no gene match. This CDR3 is built from 15 residues. Germline CDR1 is SGHTA and CDR2 is FQGNSA.